This T cell receptor beta chain is drawn from a study of cytomegalovirus exposure and HLA in healthy donors. Study-wide findings and caveats: V- and J-gene trimming of TCR beta was linked (in a later analysis) to a missense DCLRE1C variant. Sequencing likely caused a cluster of highly shared sequence variants.

This clone has more than one count but fewer than ten. Its antigen is unknown. Germline-derived CDR1 and CDR2 are SGHTA and FQGNSA. The V and J ends lost 5 bases and 4 bases respectively, with 21 bases between them. The CDR3 totals 18 residues. The PCR employed 60 Vbeta primers together with 13 Jbeta primers. Only in-frame clones appear in the TCRdb table, and some are missing; sequencing was by immunoSEQ multiplex PCR. In the table there are some 130,000 clones, around 73% of which are singletons. V gene TRBV7-2 combines with J gene TRBJ2-6; TRBD1 is a possible D gene (5 bases). The sequenced material came from PBMCs. The source of this sequence is a man between 45 and 60 years old in good health and CMV-seronegative. CDR3: CASSATGIGVAGANVLTF. The CDR3 nucleotides are TGTGCCAGCAGCGCAACGGGCATAGGGGTGGCCGGGGCCAACGTCCTGACTTTC.